This T cell receptor beta chain is drawn from a study of T cells in narcolepsy. Overall study results and limits: Autoreactive HCRT-specific and TRIB2-specific clonotypes were marked in same-patient CSF-versus-blood CD4+ comparisons. Reportedly, autoreactive clonotypes were serially detected in patients' blood but not controls'.

For this clone: No antigen is known for it.

Some clones are missing from TCRdb's copy, which holds only in-frame ones; the method was immunoSEQ multiplex PCR. Of roughly 20,000 clones in the sample, about four fifths were seen once. Germline CDR1 SEHNR, CDR2 FQNEAQ (reference sequence). CDR3 length: 14 residues. The junction had 5 bases not matched to a gene; V was cut back by 5 bases and J by 4 bases. The rearrangement joins TRBV7-9 to TRBJ2-5; 9 nucleotides line up with TRBD1. Sequencing input: memory (CD45RA-) CD4+ T cells from blood. This receptor was obtained from a human donor in good health. CDR3 loop: CASSVGQGGETQYF. CDR3 DNA: TGTGCCAGCAGCGTGGGACAGGGCGGAGAGACCCAGTACTTC.